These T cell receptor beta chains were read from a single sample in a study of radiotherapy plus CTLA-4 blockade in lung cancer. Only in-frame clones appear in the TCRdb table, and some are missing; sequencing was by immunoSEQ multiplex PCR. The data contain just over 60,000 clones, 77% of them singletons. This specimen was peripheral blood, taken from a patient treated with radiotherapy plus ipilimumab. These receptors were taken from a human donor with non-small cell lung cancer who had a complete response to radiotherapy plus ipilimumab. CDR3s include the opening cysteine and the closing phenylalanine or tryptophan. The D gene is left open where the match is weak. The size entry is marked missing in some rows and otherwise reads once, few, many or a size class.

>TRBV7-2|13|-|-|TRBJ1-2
CASSLDGNYGYTF
TGTGCCAGCAGCTTAGACGGCAACTATGGCTACACCTTC
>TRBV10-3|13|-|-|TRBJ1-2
CAISENPNYGYTF
TGTGCCATCAGTGAGAATCCTAACTATGGCTACACCTTC
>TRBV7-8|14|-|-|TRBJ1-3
CASSFRQAGNTIYF
TGTGCCAGCAGCTTCAGACAGGCTGGAAACACCATATATTTT
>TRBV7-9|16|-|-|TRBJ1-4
CASSPERVRYGEKLFF
TGTGCCAGCAGCCCCGAAAGGGTTCGATATGGTGAAAAACTGTTTTTT
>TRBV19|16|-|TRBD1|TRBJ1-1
CASTLAGGAALREAFF
TGTGCCAGTACTTTAGCAGGGGGCGCGGCCCTACGTGAAGCTTTCTTT
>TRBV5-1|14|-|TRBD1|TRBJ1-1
CASSFGTANTEAFF
TGCGCCAGCAGCTTCGGGACAGCGAACACTGAAGCTTTCTTT
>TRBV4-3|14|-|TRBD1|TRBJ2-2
CASSPTGEPGELFF
TGCGCCAGCAGCCCGACAGGGGAGCCCGGGGAGCTGTTTTTT
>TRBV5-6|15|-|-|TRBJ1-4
CASSLAQQPNEKLFF
TGTGCCAGCAGCTTGGCCCAACAGCCAAATGAAAAACTGTTTTTT
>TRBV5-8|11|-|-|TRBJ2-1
CASSPGRGQFF
TGTGCCAGCAGCCCGGGACGTGGGCAGTTCTTC
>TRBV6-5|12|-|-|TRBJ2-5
CASSYYGGTQYF
TGTGCCAGCAGTTACTATGGTGGGACCCAGTACTTC
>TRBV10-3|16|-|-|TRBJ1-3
CAISDSHMGAGNTIYF
TGTGCCATCAGTGACTCCCACATGGGAGCTGGAAACACCATATATTTT
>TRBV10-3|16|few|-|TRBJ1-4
CAISEELGGTNEKLFF
TGTGCCATCAGTGAAGAGTTAGGGGGGACTAATGAAAAACTGTTTTTT
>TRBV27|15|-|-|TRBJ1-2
CASSWTHRPNYGYTF
TGTGCCAGCAGTTGGACGCACAGGCCGAACTATGGCTACACCTTC
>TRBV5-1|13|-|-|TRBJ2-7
CASSLAQRSEQYF
TGCGCCAGCAGCTTGGCGCAACGTAGCGAGCAGTACTTC